Following are 28 T cell receptor beta chains from one sample sequenced in a study of control samples from healthy donors and cancer patients. The assay was immunoSEQ multiplex PCR, and TCRdb's table has in-frame clones only and misses some. This table has roughly 140,000 clones, approximately 91% appearing once. The sample consisted of blood. The receptors shown here come from a man under 40 in good health.

This clone was recorded once. This chain uses TRBV18 with TRBJ2-2, with D uncertain. Trimming removed 1 base at V and 1 base at J, with 10 bases between. Germline CDR1 reads KGHSH; CDR2 reads LQKENI. The CDR3 covers 16 residues. The CDR3 sequence is CASSPLGLGNTGELFF. DNA of the CDR3: TGTGCCAGCTCACCACTTGGGTTGGGGAACACCGGGGAGCTGTTTTTT.

The rearrangement links TRBV7-2 to TRBJ1-4; the D gene is possibly TRBD1 (6 bases). V lost 5 bases and J lost 8, with 18 bases in between. The CDR3 contains 15 residues. The germline V gene has CDR1 SGHTA and CDR2 FQGNSA. CDR3 coding DNA: TGTGCCAGCAGCCCACAGAGGGGGAGTACGGAAAAACTGTTTTTT. Amino acids: CASSPQRGSTEKLFF.

The V and J genes are TRBV27 and TRBJ2-3; 9 bases match TRBD1. Germline values: CDR1 MNHEY, CDR2 SMNVEV (reference sequence). Losses at the gene ends were 5 bases for V and 2 bases for J; bases not matched to a gene: 5. The CDR3 is 15 amino acids. This CDR3 is CASSPTGGATDTQYF. CDR3 bases: TGTGCCAGCAGTCCGACAGGGGGGGCCACAGATACGCAGTATTTT.

V and J are TRBV7-9 and TRBJ2-7, with 9 bases identical to TRBD2. V trimming: 2 bases; J trimming: 5 bases; junction bases outside the gene matches: 7. Germline V gene sequence: CDR1 SEHNR, CDR2 FQNEAQ (reference sequence). The CDR3 runs to 15 residues. The CDR3 coding sequence is TGTGCCAGCAGCTTATTGGCGGGGGGGCCCAACGAGCAGTACTTC. Amino acids: CASSLLAGGPNEQYF.

Only one count was recorded for this clone. The rearrangement uses TRBV6-2 or TRBV6-3 and TRBJ2-5, with TRBD1 matching over 7 bases. Trimming took 5 bases from V and 1 from J; bases not matched to a gene: 4. CDR1 and CDR2 from the germline V gene are MNHEY and SVGEGT. The CDR3 totals 14 residues. The CDR3 DNA reads as TGTGCCAGCAGTGTTGACAGGGCCCAAGAGACCCAGTACTTC. It specifies CASSVDRAQETQYF.

This chain uses TRBV2 with TRBJ1-5; weak D call: TRBD1 (6 bases). This CDR3 is 14 amino acids long. Trimming left V 6 bases short and J 0 bases short, with 9 bases between. Germline V gene sequence: CDR1 SNHLY, CDR2 FYNNEI. CDR3 bases: TGTGCCAGCAGCCTGGACAGTAGCAATCAGCCCCAGCATTTT. Residues: CASSLDSSNQPQHF. Full variable domain (remainder filled in from reference TRBV2 and TRBJ1-5): EPEVTQTPSHQVTQMGQEVILRCVPISNHLYFYWYRQILGQKVEFLVSFYNNEISEKSEIFDDQFSVERPDGSNFTLKIRSTKLEDSAMYFCASSLDSSNQPQHFGDGTRLSIL.

The genes are TRBV9 and TRBJ2-7; 14 nucleotides line up with TRBD2. This CDR3 region has 17 residues. V lost 0 bases, J lost 4 bases, and 6 bases stayed unmatched. Per germline, CDR1 SGDLS and CDR2 YYNGEE. The DNA for the CDR3 is TGTGCCAGCAGCGTAGGACTAGCGGGGGGGCCGGGTTACGAGCAGTACTTC. Translation gives CASSVGLAGGPGYEQYF.

The chain employs TRBV5-5 and TRBJ1-4; possible D gene TRBD1, 6 bases. The germline V gene encodes CDR1 SGHKS and CDR2 YYEKEE (reference sequence). The CDR3 length is 14 residues. Deletions cut 6 bases from V and 12 bases from J, with 21 bases between. CDR3 DNA sequence: TGTGCCAGCACCCTCGGGGGGGGGCCCATACAACTGTTTTTT. Translating gives CASTLGGGPIQLFF.

The chain couples TRBV4-1 to TRBJ1-3; D not certain. The V end was cut by 1 base, the J end by 0 bases, with 4 bases between. The CDR3 runs to 14 residues. Germline V CDR1 and CDR2: MGHRA, YSYEKL. The CDR3 region is CASSQGDSGNTIYF. The DNA of the CDR3 is TGCGCCAGCAGCCAAGGGGACTCTGGAAACACCATATATTTT.

The genes are TRBV25-1 and TRBJ2-3; possibly TRBD2 for D (5 bases). V was clipped by 4 bases and J by 1 base, with 15 bases between them. Germline V CDR1 and CDR2: MGHDK, SYGVNS. CDR3 length: 16 residues. The CDR3 sequence: CASSGGGLARTDTQYF. The CDR3 region has the DNA TGTGCCAGCAGTGGAGGTGGCCTAGCCCGCACAGATACGCAGTATTTT.

V and J are TRBV7-2 and TRBJ2-5; 8 bases are shared with TRBD1. With 5 bases clipped from V and 3 bases from J, the junction kept 5 bases outside the gene matches. This CDR3 comprises 14 residues. Germline CDR1 is SGHTA and CDR2 is FQGNSA. The CDR3 here is CASSTQTGEETQYF. DNA for the CDR3: TGTGCCAGCAGCACACAGACAGGGGAAGAGACCCAGTACTTC.

This clone occurred a few times. V gene TRBV7-9 combines with J gene TRBJ1-3; D remains ambiguous. Germline V CDR1 and CDR2: SEHNR, FQNEAQ (reference sequence). The CDR3 consists of 15 residues. The germline V and J ends were trimmed by 2 bases and 0 bases, with 8 bases remaining between them. CDR3 sequence: CASSLIGDSGNTIYF. CDR3 coding DNA: TGTGCCAGCAGCTTAATCGGGGACTCTGGAAACACCATATATTTT.

The chain recombines TRBV18 with TRBJ1-2; weak D call: TRBD1 (5 bases). The CDR3 length is 11 residues. Trimming cost V 6 bases and J 8 bases, with 10 bases left between them. Germline CDR1 is KGHSH and CDR2 is LQKENI. As DNA, the CDR3 is TGTGCCAGCTCCCCGGGGGACGGCTACACCTTC. Protein sequence: CASSPGDGYTF. The full variable domain, its missing parts supplied by reference TRBV18 and TRBJ1-2, is NAGVMQNPRHLVRRRGQEARLRCSPMKGHSHVYWYRQLPEEGLKFMVYLQKENIIDESGMPKERFSAEFPKEGPSILRIQQVVRGDSAAYFCASSPGDGYTFGSGTRLTVV.

The chain recombines TRBV11-1 with TRBJ2-2, with a weak D call TRBD2 (5 bases). The germline CDR1 and CDR2 sequences are SGHAT and FQDESV (reference sequence). Trimming left V 5 bases short and J 6 bases short, with 10 bases between. The CDR3 is made up of 13 amino acids. The CDR3 coding sequence is TGTGCCAGCAGCCCCCCCGGGGCCGGGGAGCTGTTTTTT. Its protein product is CASSPPGAGELFF.

The chain is built from TRBV29-1 and TRBJ1-2, with a weak D call TRBD1 (5 bases). This CDR3 contains 13 residues. Between the trimmed V and J ends, which lost 3 bases and 4 bases, there was a span of 12 bases. Germline lookup yields CDR1 SQVTM and CDR2 ANQGSEA. CDR3 DNA sequence: TGCAGCGTTGACCGGACACCAACCTATGGCTACACCTTC. This sequence encodes CSVDRTPTYGYTF.

V and J are TRBV5-1 and TRBJ2-1; D is undetermined. Germline lookup yields CDR1 SGHRS and CDR2 YFSETQ. The CDR3 extends over 12 amino acids. Trimming removed 4 bases at V and 9 bases at J, with 11 bases between. CDR3 sequence: CASSPNLAEQFF. CDR3 in DNA: TGCGCCAGCAGCCCCAACTTGGCTGAGCAGTTCTTC.

The J gene is TRBJ2-5, the V gene TRBV7-2; D unclear. Germline CDR1 reads SGHTA; CDR2 reads FQGNSA. Trimming removed 1 base from V and 5 bases from J, with 8 bases in between. The length of the CDR3 is 13 residues. The CDR3: CASSLVVGETQYF. The CDR3 coding sequence is TGTGCCAGCAGCTTAGTGGTGGGGGAGACCCAGTACTTC.

The chain combines TRBV5-6 with TRBJ2-3; D remains ambiguous. The CDR3 is 13 residues long. Trimming removed 4 bases from V and 4 bases from J, with 10 bases in between. CDR1 is SGHDT, CDR2 YYEEEE, per germline. In DNA form, the CDR3 reads TGTGCCAGCAGCCGCTGGAGCTCAGATACGCAGTATTTT. It encodes CASSRWSSDTQYF.

The chain is built from TRBV3-1 (or the pseudogene TRBV3-2) and TRBJ1-4; possible D gene TRBD1, 6 bases. V was cut by 0 bases and J by 6 bases, with 17 bases left in between. Germline CDR1 and CDR2: LGHDT and YNNKEL (reference sequence). The CDR3 contains 17 residues. CDR3 loop: CASSQDMDSQGYEKLFF. CDR3 DNA sequence: TGTGCCAGCAGCCAAGACATGGACAGCCAGGGCTATGAAAAACTGTTTTTT.

The rearrangement links TRBV7-3 to TRBJ2-1, with TRBD2 identical over 12 bases. CDR1 SGHTA and CDR2 FQGTGA come from the germline V gene. After removal of 6 bases from V and 6 bases from J, the junction contained 6 bases not matched to a gene. The CDR3 extends over 15 amino acids. CDR3 nucleotides: TGTGCCAGCAGGCTAACGGGACTAGCGGGCAATGAGCAGTTCTTC. Translating gives CASRLTGLAGNEQFF. Based on the CDR3 plus reference TRBV7-3 and TRBJ2-1, the full variable domain is GAGVSQTPSNKVTEKGKYVELRCDPISGHTALYWYRQSLGQGPEFLIYFQGTGAADDSGLPNDRFFAVRPEGSVSTLKIQRTERGDSAVYLCASRLTGLAGNEQFFGPGTRLTVL.

The chain combines TRBV7-2 with TRBJ2-7; 11 bases are shared with TRBD2. CDR3 length: 14 amino acids. With V trimmed by 4 bases and J by 5 bases, 4 bases remained unmatched. Germline loops: CDR1 SGHTA, CDR2 FQGNSA. The CDR3 loop reads CASSSKTSGDEQYF. The CDR3 DNA is TGTGCCAGCAGCTCGAAGACTAGCGGGGACGAGCAGTACTTC.

The rearrangement uses TRBV19 and TRBJ2-7, with TRBD1 matching 7 bases. The germline CDR1 and CDR2 sequences are LNHDA and SQIVND (reference sequence). The CDR3 contains 15 residues. Trimming cost V 3 bases and J 4 bases; bases outside gene matches: 9. In DNA, the CDR3 is TGTGCCAGTAGTATTGGGGTGGGACAGACATACGAGCAGTACTTC. Protein product: CASSIGVGQTYEQYF.

This clone was seen only once. The V and J genes are TRBV5-4 and TRBJ2-3; TRBD2 matches at 12 bases. Trimming cost V 4 bases and J 0 bases; bases outside gene matches: 6. Germline V gene lookup returns CDR1 SGHNT and CDR2 YYREEE (reference sequence). The CDR3 covers 17 residues. The CDR3 coding sequence is TGTGCCAGCAGCCCGCGACTAGCGGGAGCTAGCACAGATACGCAGTATTTT. This gives the protein CASSPRLAGASTDTQYF.

The chain links TRBV13 to TRBJ2-5; D may match TRBD1 or TRBD2 (5 bases each). The CDR3 covers 14 residues. In germline, CDR1 is PRHDT, CDR2 FYEKMQ (reference sequence). V lost 4 bases and J lost 2, with 11 bases in between. The chain's CDR3 is CASSSGRWQETQYF. CDR3 coding DNA: TGTGCCAGCAGCTCGGGACGTTGGCAAGAGACCCAGTACTTC.

The chain recombines TRBV13 with TRBJ1-6, with 8 bases lining up with TRBD1. Trimming took 5 bases from V and 7 from J; bases not matched to a gene: 4. The germline gives CDR1 PRHDT, CDR2 FYEKMQ (reference sequence). The CDR3 is made up of 14 amino acids. CDR3 nucleotide sequence: TGTGCCAGCAGCGACGACAGGGGAAATTCACCCCTCCACTTT. The encoded protein is CASSDDRGNSPLHF.

CDR3 bases: TGTGCCAGCAGCCCGATTAGCGGGGGGGCCTCAGGTCCCACCGGGGAGCTGTTTTTT. Its protein is CASSPISGGASGPTGELFF. The J gene is TRBJ2-2, the V gene TRBV5-4; the match to TRBD2 covers 11 bases. After removal of 4 bases from V and 4 bases from J, the junction contained 15 bases not matched to a gene. The CDR3 extends over 19 amino acids. Germline CDR1 SGHNT, CDR2 YYREEE (reference sequence).

CDR3 amino acids: CASSLMGTGFSGANVLTF. The CDR3 nucleotides read TGTGCCAGCAGCCTAATGGGAACAGGCTTCTCTGGGGCCAACGTCCTGACTTTC. The chain carries TRBV9 and TRBJ2-6, with D tentatively TRBD1 (5 bases). The CDR3 is 18 amino acids. Deletions cut 4 bases from V and 0 bases from J, with 17 bases between. Germline-derived CDR1 and CDR2 are SGDLS and YYNGEE.

The chain has TRBV4-3 and TRBJ1-2; no reliable D call. This CDR3 is 14 amino acids long. With 4 bases removed from V and 2 bases from J, the gap between germline ends came to 11 bases. The V gene's germline CDR1 is LGHNA and CDR2 YSLEER. The CDR3, as DNA: TGCGCCAGCAGCCCCGATCGGGGAAACTATGGCTACACCTTC. Translating gives CASSPDRGNYGYTF.